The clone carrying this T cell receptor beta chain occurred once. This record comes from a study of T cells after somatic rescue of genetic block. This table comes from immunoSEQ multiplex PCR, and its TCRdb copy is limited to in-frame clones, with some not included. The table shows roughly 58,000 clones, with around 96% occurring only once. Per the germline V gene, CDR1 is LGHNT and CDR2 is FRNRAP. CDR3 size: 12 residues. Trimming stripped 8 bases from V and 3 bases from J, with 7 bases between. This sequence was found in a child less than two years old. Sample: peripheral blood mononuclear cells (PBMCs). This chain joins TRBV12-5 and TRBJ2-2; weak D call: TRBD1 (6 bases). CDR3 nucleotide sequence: TGTGCTAGTAGGGGGTACACCGGGGAGCTGTTTTTT. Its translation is CASRGYTGELFF.